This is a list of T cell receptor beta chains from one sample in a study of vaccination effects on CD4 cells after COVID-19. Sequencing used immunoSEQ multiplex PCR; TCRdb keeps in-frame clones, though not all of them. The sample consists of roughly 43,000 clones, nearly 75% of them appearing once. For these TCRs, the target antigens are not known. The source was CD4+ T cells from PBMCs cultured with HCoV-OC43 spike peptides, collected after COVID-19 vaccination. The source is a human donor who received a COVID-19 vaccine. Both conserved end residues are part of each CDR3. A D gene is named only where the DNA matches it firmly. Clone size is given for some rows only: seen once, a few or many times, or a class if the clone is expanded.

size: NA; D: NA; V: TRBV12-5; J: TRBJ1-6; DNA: TGTGCTAGTGGCCGCAGCAGCTCCAATTCACCCCTCCACTTT; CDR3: CASGRSSSNSPLHF
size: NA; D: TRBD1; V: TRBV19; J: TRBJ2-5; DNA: TGTGCCAGTAATCCGACAGGGGGAGAGACCCAGTACTTC; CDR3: CASNPTGGETQYF
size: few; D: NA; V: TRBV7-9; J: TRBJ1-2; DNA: TGTGCCAGCAGCTTAGAGCTCAGCTGGGCGCGAGGCTATGGCTACACCTTC; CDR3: CASSLELSWARGYGYTF
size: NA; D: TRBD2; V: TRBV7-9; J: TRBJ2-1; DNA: TGTGCCAGCAGCTTAGTCCGATTGACTAGCTCCCTCTACAATGAGCAGTTCTTC; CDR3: CASSLVRLTSSLYNEQFF
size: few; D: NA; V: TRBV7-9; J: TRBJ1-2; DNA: TGTGCCAGCAGCTTTTCCGACTATGGCTACACCTTC; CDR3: CASSFSDYGYTF
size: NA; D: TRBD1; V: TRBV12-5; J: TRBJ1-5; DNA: TGTGCTAGTGGTTTGATCGCCGGGACAGGGCACAATCAGCCCCAGCATTTT; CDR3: CASGLIAGTGHNQPQHF
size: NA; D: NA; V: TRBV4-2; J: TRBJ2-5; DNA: TGTGCCAGCAGCCAAGATTTGGCGACCCAGTACTTC; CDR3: CASSQDLATQYF
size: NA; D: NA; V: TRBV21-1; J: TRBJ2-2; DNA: TGTGCCAGCAGCAGAACTGACAGGCCGAACACCGGGGAGCTGTTTTTT; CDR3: CASSRTDRPNTGELFF
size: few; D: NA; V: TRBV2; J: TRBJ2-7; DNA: TGTGCCAGCAGTGAACCCGGGACTCGCTACGAGCAGTACTTC; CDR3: CASSEPGTRYEQYF
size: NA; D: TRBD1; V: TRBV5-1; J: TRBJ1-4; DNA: TGCGCCAGCAGCGATTTACAGGGGAGTCGGGAAAAACTGTTTTTT; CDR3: CASSDLQGSREKLFF